A single sample gave rise to the 31 T cell receptor beta chains below, sequenced in a study of blood T cell repertoires in COVID-19 (dated by TCRdb to 2019 to 2021). Library generation was performed with the immunoSEQ multiplex PCR assay. TCRdb retrieved this table from immuneACCESS and kept in-frame rearrangements only. Not all clones are present; in checked studies, unresolved V genes account for under half, and no reason is known for the remainder. This sample holds hundreds of thousands of clones; roughly 87% were observed only once. 6% to 9% of the sample is held by the ten biggest clonotypes. The sequencing sample was made of peripheral blood. These receptors all stem from a man in his fifties or sixties who had recovered from COVID-19.

The V call is TRBV7-6, the J call TRBJ2-3, with a weak D call TRBD1 (6 bases). Looked up from germline, CDR1 is SGHVS and CDR2 is FNYEAQ. Trimming pared 5 bases from V and 3 bases from J, leaving 21 bases between. CDR3 size: 17 residues. The CDR3 DNA follows: TGTGCCAGCAGCCGCCGGGCAGGGGACCGCCAGACAGATACGCAGTATTTT. Amino acids: CASSRRAGDRQTDTQYF.

The chain is built from TRBV6-5 and TRBJ1-3; possible D gene TRBD1, 5 bases. Trimming took off 7 bases at V and 7 bases at J, with 14 bases between the two ends. The CDR3 runs to 13 residues. Looked up from germline, CDR1 is MNHEY and CDR2 is SVGAGI. The CDR3 loop is CASNPNRPNTIYF. CDR3 nucleotides: TGTGCCAGCAACCCTAACAGGCCGAACACCATATATTTT.

The chain couples TRBV7-2 to TRBJ2-2, with a weak D call TRBD2 (5 bases). The V end was cut by 3 bases, the J end by 2 bases, with 10 bases between. The germline CDR1 and CDR2 sequences are SGHTA and FQGNSA. This CDR3 has 15 residues. The CDR3 loop reads CASSFGLFNTGELFF. The CDR3 DNA reads TGTGCCAGCAGCTTTGGACTCTTTAACACCGGGGAGCTGTTTTTT.

The J gene is TRBJ1-2, the V gene TRBV27, with a tentative D call TRBD1 (5 bases). The CDR3 consists of 14 residues. With 3 bases removed from V and 4 bases from J, the gap between germline ends came to 12 bases. Germline lookup yields CDR1 MNHEY and CDR2 SMNVEV (reference sequence). The CDR3 reads CASSFVQGRYGYTF. The CDR3 DNA follows: TGTGCCAGCAGTTTTGTTCAGGGTCGCTATGGCTACACCTTC.

Note on this clone: The same CDR3 is also encoded by other DNA sequences in this sample. CDR3 coding DNA: TGTGCCACCAGTGATTTGAGGTTCGGGGGCACAGATACGCAGTATTTT. This gives the protein CATSDLRFGGTDTQYF. The rearrangement links TRBV24-1 to TRBJ2-3; TRBD2 might be the D (5 bases). V was shortened by 0 bases and J by 1 base, with 10 bases between the two germline ends. This CDR3 spans 16 amino acids. Germline V gene sequence: CDR1 KGHDR, CDR2 SFDVKD.

The CDR3 loop reads CASSDTSGTYEQYF. The CDR3 nucleotides read TGTGCCAGCAGTGACACTAGCGGGACCTACGAGCAGTACTTC. The genes are TRBV14 and TRBJ2-7; 10 nucleotides line up with TRBD2. Germline trimming cut 6 bases from V and 2 bases from J; bases unmatched to any gene: 4. The CDR3 has 14 amino acids. Germline V CDR1 and CDR2: SGHDN, FVKESK.

The V and J genes are TRBV3-1 (or the pseudogene TRBV3-2) and TRBJ1-1; D call uncertain. The CDR3 length is 12 residues. Germline CDR1 LGHDT, CDR2 YNNKEL (reference sequence). Between the trimmed V and J ends, which lost 3 bases and 3 bases, there was a span of 5 bases. Here the CDR3 DNA reads TGTGCCAGCAGCCACATGTACACTGAAGCTTTCTTT. This encodes CASSHMYTEAFF.

The chain joins TRBV7-8 to TRBJ2-1; D remains unclear. Germline CDR1 is SGHVS and CDR2 is FQNEAQ. The CDR3 spans 12 residues. Deletions cut 5 bases from V and 14 bases from J, with 16 bases between. CDR3 amino acids: CASSPLIQEEFF. CDR3 nucleotides: TGTGCCAGCAGCCCGTTAATCCAAGAGGAGTTCTTC.

This clone was seen once. The rearrangement links TRBV18 to TRBJ1-1; weak D call: TRBD1 (5 bases). The germline CDR1 and CDR2 sequences are KGHSH and LQKENI. V shed 6 bases and J shed 4 bases, with 18 bases lying between them. The CDR3 length is 15 residues. CDR3 residues: CASSLNTGESTEAFF. The DNA of the CDR3 is TGTGCCAGCTCGCTGAATACAGGAGAAAGCACTGAAGCTTTCTTT.

This chain uses TRBV5-8 with TRBJ1-6; 7 nucleotides align to TRBD1. Trimming removed 0 bases from V and 7 bases from J; junction bases left unmatched: 10. This CDR3 comprises 17 residues. Germline CDR1 and CDR2: SGHTS and YDEGEE. The CDR3 reads CASSLAKTGHTNSPLHF. CDR3 nucleotides: TGTGCCAGCAGCTTGGCGAAGACAGGGCATACGAATTCACCCCTCCACTTT. The full variable domain, with the rest looked up from reference TRBV5-8 and TRBJ1-6, is EAGVTQSPTHLIKTRGQQATLRCSPISGHTSVYWYQQALGLGLQFLLWYDEGEERNRGNFPPRFSGRQFPNYSSELNVNALELEDSALYLCASSLAKTGHTNSPLHFGNGTRLTVT.

The V call is TRBV5-6, the J call TRBJ1-4; 7 bases map to TRBD1. V was clipped by 4 bases and J by 8 bases; unmatched bases: 8. Germline CDR1 and CDR2: SGHDT and YYEEEE. The CDR3 extends over 14 amino acids. In DNA form, the CDR3 reads TGTGCCAGCAGCGGGCGAGGGACAGCCGAAAAACTGTTTTTT. Amino acids: CASSGRGTAEKLFF.

This chain uses TRBV25-1 with TRBJ1-1; no clear D. The CDR3 is made up of 13 amino acids. The germline gives CDR1 MGHDK, CDR2 SYGVNS. V was trimmed by 6 bases and J by 6 bases, leaving 14 bases between them. The DNA of the CDR3 is TGTGCCAGCAGACTTACGGGGTGGGCTGAAGCTTTCTTT. Protein sequence: CASRLTGWAEAFF.

The rearrangement joins TRBV9 to TRBJ2-2; D might be TRBD1 (5 bases). The CDR3 totals 16 residues. From germline, CDR1 is SGDLS and CDR2 YYNGEE. V was pared by 0 bases and J by 1 base, with 10 bases between. The CDR3 is CASSVARTQNTGELFF. CDR3 nucleotides: TGTGCCAGCAGCGTAGCGCGGACACAGAACACCGGGGAGCTGTTTTTT.

The chain employs TRBV3-1 (or the pseudogene TRBV3-2) and TRBJ1-2; the D is unclear. This CDR3 comprises 15 residues. Germline CDR1 is LGHDT and CDR2 is YNNKEL (reference sequence). Trimming shortened V by 0 bases and J by 0 bases, and 8 bases separated the two germline ends. The CDR3 sequence is CASSQDQRSNYGYTF. The CDR3 DNA reads as TGTGCCAGCAGCCAAGATCAGAGGTCTAACTATGGCTACACCTTC.

This clone was found a few times. The J gene is TRBJ1-2, the V gene TRBV6-1; D is unresolved. Trimming shortened V by 2 bases and J by 1 base, and 8 bases separated the two germline ends. This CDR3 region has 14 residues. Germline CDR1 and CDR2: MNHNS and SASEGT. CDR3 sequence: CASSEIYSNYGYTF. The CDR3 nucleotides are TGTGCCAGCAGTGAAATTTACAGTAACTATGGCTACACCTTC.

The chain couples TRBV9 to TRBJ2-2; the match to TRBD2 covers 9 bases. This CDR3 spans 16 amino acids. Germline lookup yields CDR1 SGDLS and CDR2 YYNGEE. Trimming removed 0 bases from V and 4 bases from J; junction bases left unmatched: 4. The chain's CDR3 is CASSVVAGGLTGELFF. In nucleotides, the CDR3 is TGTGCCAGCAGCGTAGTTGCGGGGGGGCTCACCGGGGAGCTGTTTTTT. Looking up the rest from reference TRBV9 and TRBJ2-2 gives the full variable domain: DSGVTQTPKHLITATGQRVTLRCSPRSGDLSVYWYQQSLDQGLQFLIQYYNGEERAKGNILERFSAQQFPDLHSELNLSSLELGDSALYFCASSVVAGGLTGELFFGEGSRLTVL.

The chain is built from TRBV4-1 and TRBJ2-3; TRBD1 agrees at 10 bases. V shed 2 bases and J 5 bases; nucleotides not matched to a gene: 7. Germline CDR1 reads MGHRA; CDR2 reads YSYEKL. The CDR3 sequence is 16 residues long. CDR3 DNA: TGCGCCAGCAGCCAACGACAGGGGGCCGTAGGAGATACGCAGTATTTT. It is translated as CASSQRQGAVGDTQYF.

The V gene is TRBV30, the J gene TRBJ2-2, with 8 nucleotides matching TRBD2. The CDR3 covers 15 residues. Germline V gives CDR1 GTSNPN, CDR2 SVGIG (reference sequence). The junction had 9 bases not matched to a gene; V was cut back by 5 bases and J by 4 bases. This CDR3 is CAWDAGRGATGELFF. The DNA for the CDR3 is TGTGCCTGGGACGCCGGGCGGGGGGCCACCGGGGAGCTGTTTTTT.

CDR3 sequence (DNA): TGTGCCAGCAGCTTAGGGTGGCGGGGGAGTGTCAGCGGGGAGCTGTTTTTT. It is translated as CASSLGWRGSVSGELFF. The rearrangement uses TRBV11-2 and TRBJ2-2; 7 bases agree with TRBD2. The junction had 12 bases not matched to a gene; V was cut back by 1 base and J by 7 bases. Germline V gene data show CDR1 as SGHAT and CDR2 as FQNNGV. This CDR3 region has 17 residues.

CDR3 DNA: TGTGCCAGCACTGCGGGGAACGTGGGGCAGCCCCAGCATTTT. Translating gives CASTAGNVGQPQHF. V gene TRBV6-5 combines with J gene TRBJ1-5; D unresolved. This CDR3 spans 14 amino acids. V lost 7 bases and J 7 bases, leaving 17 bases between the germline ends. CDR1 and CDR2 from the germline V gene are MNHEY and SVGAGI.

The chain recombines TRBV7-9 with TRBJ1-1; TRBD1 agrees at 7 bases. This CDR3 region has 13 residues. J lost 4 bases, V lost 4 bases, and 3 bases had no gene match. In germline, CDR1 is SEHNR, CDR2 FQNEAQ (reference sequence). CDR3 bases: TGTGCCAGCAGCTCCCAGGGGGTCACTGAAGCTTTCTTT. It yields the protein CASSSQGVTEAFF.

The V gene is TRBV5-6, the J gene TRBJ2-1, with 7 nucleotides matching TRBD1. V lost 3 bases to trimming and J lost 9 bases; unmatched junction nucleotides: 12. This CDR3 region has 15 residues. The germline gives CDR1 SGHDT, CDR2 YYEEEE. Here the CDR3 DNA reads TGTGCCAGCAGCTGGGATTTGGGACAGAAAGGTGAGCAGTTCTTC. Encoded protein: CASSWDLGQKGEQFF.

The genes are TRBV7-2 and TRBJ1-1; D is undetermined. Germline lookup yields CDR1 SGHTA and CDR2 FQGNSA. This CDR3 comprises 15 residues. V gave up 1 base and J gave up 0 bases, with 9 bases separating them. The CDR3 region is CASSLGARLNTEAFF. The DNA of the CDR3 is TGTGCCAGCAGCTTAGGGGCCAGACTGAACACTGAAGCTTTCTTT.

The chain has TRBV5-5 and TRBJ2-2; D is unclear. Germline V lookup: CDR1 SGHKS, CDR2 YYEKEE (reference sequence). CDR3 length: 16 amino acids. Between the trimmed V and J ends, which lost 0 bases and 4 bases, there was a span of 13 bases. CDR3 sequence (DNA): TGTGCCAGCAGCTTGGCGAGAGCGAGGCCCACCGGGGAGCTGTTTTTT. Encoded protein: CASSLARARPTGELFF.

The CDR3, as DNA: TGTGCCAGCAGCCAAGGGCAGGTCTCTGGAAACACCATATATTTT. Its protein product is CASSQGQVSGNTIYF. This chain uses TRBV3-1 (or the pseudogene TRBV3-2) with TRBJ1-3; unclear D gene. Looked up from germline, CDR1 is LGHDT and CDR2 is YNNKEL (reference sequence). The V end lost 1 base, the J end lost 0 bases, and 7 bases lay between the germline ends. The CDR3 loop spans 15 amino acids.

J is TRBJ2-2 and V is TRBV6-4; 8 bases agree with TRBD1. The CDR3 covers 14 residues. V lost 6 bases and J lost 5; bases outside the gene matches: 5. Germline values: CDR1 MRHNA, CDR2 SNTAGT. The CDR3 nucleotides are TGTGCCAGCAGACAAACAGGGGGGACCGGGGAGCTGTTTTTT. Protein sequence: CASRQTGGTGELFF.

The rearrangement uses TRBV5-1 and TRBJ1-2; 9 bases match TRBD1. With 4 bases clipped from V and 5 bases from J, the junction kept 6 bases outside the gene matches. Germline lookup yields CDR1 SGHRS and CDR2 YFSETQ. The CDR3 has 14 amino acids. The CDR3 region is CASSTLGTGYGYTF. The CDR3 DNA sequence: TGCGCCAGCAGCACCCTTGGGACAGGGTATGGCTACACCTTC.

This chain uses TRBV10-2 with TRBJ2-5; 7 nucleotides match TRBD1. Germline V gene sequence: CDR1 WSHSY, CDR2 SAAADI. This CDR3 contains 15 residues. V was clipped by 0 bases and J by 5 bases; unmatched bases: 6. Written as DNA, the CDR3 is TGCGCCAGCAGTGAGTCGAACAGGGGTTGGGAGACCCAGTACTTC. Amino acid sequence: CASSESNRGWETQYF.

The J gene is TRBJ1-2, the V gene TRBV20-1; D is unclear. Germline values: CDR1 DFQATT, CDR2 SNEGSKA (reference sequence). Trimming pared 3 bases from V and 4 bases from J, leaving 12 bases between. The CDR3 has 13 amino acids. For the CDR3, the DNA is TGCAGTGCTAGTCGGGAACGCGTCTATGGCTACACCTTC. The encoded protein is CSASRERVYGYTF.

This chain uses TRBV30 with TRBJ2-3, with TRBD1 identical over 10 bases. The CDR3 sequence is 16 residues long. With V trimmed by 2 bases and J by 5 bases, 10 bases remained unmatched. The germline gives CDR1 GTSNPN, CDR2 SVGIG (reference sequence). CDR3 in amino acids: CAWSPYPGTGEDTQYF. CDR3 DNA: TGTGCCTGGAGTCCTTACCCCGGGACAGGGGAAGATACGCAGTATTTT.

V is TRBV11-2 and J is TRBJ2-2; 10 nucleotides agree with TRBD1. V trimming: 4 bases; J trimming: 3 bases; junction bases outside the gene matches: 2. CDR3 size: 15 residues. The V gene's germline CDR1 is SGHAT and CDR2 FQNNGV. The CDR3 sequence: CASSSTGGYTGELFF. The CDR3 nucleotides are TGTGCCAGCAGCTCGACAGGGGGCTACACCGGGGAGCTGTTTTTT.